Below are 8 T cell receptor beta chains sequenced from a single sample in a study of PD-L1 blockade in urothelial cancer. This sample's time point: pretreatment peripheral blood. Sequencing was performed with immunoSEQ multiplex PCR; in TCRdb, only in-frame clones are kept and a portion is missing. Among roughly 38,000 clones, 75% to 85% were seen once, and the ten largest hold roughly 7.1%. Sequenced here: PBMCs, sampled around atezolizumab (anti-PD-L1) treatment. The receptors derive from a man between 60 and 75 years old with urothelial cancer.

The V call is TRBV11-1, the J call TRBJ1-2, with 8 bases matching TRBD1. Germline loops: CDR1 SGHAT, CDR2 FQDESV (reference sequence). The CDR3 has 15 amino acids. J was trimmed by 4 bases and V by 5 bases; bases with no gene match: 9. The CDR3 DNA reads TGTGCCAGCAGCCTCTCGCCGGGACAGGCCTATGGCTACACCTTC. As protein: CASSLSPGQAYGYTF.

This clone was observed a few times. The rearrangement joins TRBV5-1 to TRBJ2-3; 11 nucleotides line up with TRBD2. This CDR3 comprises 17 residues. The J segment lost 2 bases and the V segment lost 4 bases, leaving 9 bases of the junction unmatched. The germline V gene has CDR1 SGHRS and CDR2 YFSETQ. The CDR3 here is CASSRTSGGQTTDTQYF. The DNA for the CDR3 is TGCGCCAGCAGCCGAACTAGCGGGGGCCAAACCACAGATACGCAGTATTTT.

DNA for the CDR3: TGTGCCAGCAGCTTAGACCAGGGTGGTCAGCCCCAGCATTTT. It codes for CASSLDQGGQPQHF. The chain couples TRBV7-2 to TRBJ1-5; weak D call: TRBD1 (5 bases). CDR1 SGHTA and CDR2 FQGNSA come from the germline V gene. The CDR3 loop spans 14 amino acids. V gave up 1 base and J gave up 6 bases, with 10 bases separating them.

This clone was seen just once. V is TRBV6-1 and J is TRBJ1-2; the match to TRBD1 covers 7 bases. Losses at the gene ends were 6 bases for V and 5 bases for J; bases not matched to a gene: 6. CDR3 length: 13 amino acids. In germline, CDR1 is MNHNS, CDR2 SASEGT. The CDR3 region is CASSPTGSYGYTF. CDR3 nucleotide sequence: TGTGCCAGCAGCCCGACAGGGTCTTATGGCTACACCTTC.

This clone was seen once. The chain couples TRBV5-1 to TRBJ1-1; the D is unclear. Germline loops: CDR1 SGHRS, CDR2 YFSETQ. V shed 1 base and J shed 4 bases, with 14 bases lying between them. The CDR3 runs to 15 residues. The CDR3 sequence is CASSLSSGSGTEAFF. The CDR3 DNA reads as TGCGCCAGCAGCTTGAGTAGTGGGAGCGGCACTGAAGCTTTCTTT.

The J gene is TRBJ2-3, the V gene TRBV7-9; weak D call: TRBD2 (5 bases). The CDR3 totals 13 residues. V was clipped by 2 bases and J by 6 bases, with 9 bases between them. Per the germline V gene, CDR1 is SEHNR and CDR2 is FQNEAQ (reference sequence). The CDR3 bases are TGTGCCAGCAGCTTAAGTTTAGCGGATACGCAGTATTTT. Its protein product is CASSLSLADTQYF.

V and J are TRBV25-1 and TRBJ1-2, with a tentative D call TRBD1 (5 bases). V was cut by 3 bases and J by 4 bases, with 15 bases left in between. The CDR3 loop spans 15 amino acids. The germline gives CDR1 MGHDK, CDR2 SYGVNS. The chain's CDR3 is CASSDIRGASYGYTF. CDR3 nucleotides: TGTGCCAGCAGTGATATAAGGGGCGCCAGCTATGGCTACACCTTC.

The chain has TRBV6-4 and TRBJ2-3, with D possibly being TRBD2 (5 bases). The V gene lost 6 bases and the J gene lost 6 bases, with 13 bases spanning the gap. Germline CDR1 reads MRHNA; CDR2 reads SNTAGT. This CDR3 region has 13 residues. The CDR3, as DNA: TGTGCCAGCAGCCTACTAGTCGGGGATACGCAGTATTTT. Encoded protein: CASSLLVGDTQYF.